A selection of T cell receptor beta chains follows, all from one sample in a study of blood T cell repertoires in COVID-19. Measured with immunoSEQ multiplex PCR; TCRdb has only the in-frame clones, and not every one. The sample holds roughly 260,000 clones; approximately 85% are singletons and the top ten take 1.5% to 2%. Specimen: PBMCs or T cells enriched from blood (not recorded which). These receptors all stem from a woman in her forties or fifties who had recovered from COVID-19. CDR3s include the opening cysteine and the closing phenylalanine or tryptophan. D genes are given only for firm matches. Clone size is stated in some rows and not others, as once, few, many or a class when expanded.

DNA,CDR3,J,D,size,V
TGTGCCAGCAGTCCCGCCGACAGGGGGTTCTTTCGCGAGCAGTACTTC,CASSPADRGFFREQYF,TRBJ2-7,TRBD1,few,TRBV28
TGTGCCAGCAAGGTCCAGGGGGGCGGTGATGAGCAGTTCTTC,CASKVQGGGDEQFF,TRBJ2-1,NA,NA,TRBV2
TGTGCCAGCAGTTTGGGGGCCCTTGGGGACGCTTTCTTT,CASSLGALGDAFF,TRBJ1-1,NA,NA,TRBV27
TGTGCCAGCAGCTTAGGAGCGGGAGGGGGGTTTGATACGCAGTATTTT,CASSLGAGGGFDTQYF,TRBJ2-3,TRBD2,once,TRBV13
TGTGCCAGCAGCTATATACTAGTTCAAGAGACCCAGTACTTC,CASSYILVQETQYF,TRBJ2-5,NA,NA,TRBV5-5
TGTGCCAGCAGTGACACTAGCGAATCCTACGAGCAGTACTTC,CASSDTSESYEQYF,TRBJ2-7,TRBD2,few,TRBV25-1
TGTGCCAGCAGCGTTTCCGGGACAGGGGCTTCATCCTACGAGCAGTACTTC,CASSVSGTGASSYEQYF,TRBJ2-7,TRBD1,NA,TRBV9
TGTGCCAGCAGTACTAGGGGACTGTCCTACGAGCAGTACTTC,CASSTRGLSYEQYF,TRBJ2-7,NA,NA,TRBV28
TGTGCCAGCAGTTCCTCCCTACGACAGATTGAAGCTTTCTTT,CASSSSLRQIEAFF,TRBJ1-1,NA,NA,TRBV6-5
TGTGCCAGTAGTGCCTCAACAGGGGGCCAGGGGCCATACTATGGCTACACCTTC,CASSASTGGQGPYYGYTF,TRBJ1-2,TRBD1,NA,TRBV19
TGTGCCACCGCGCTCAAGTACGAGCAGTACTTC,CATALKYEQYF,TRBJ2-7,NA,NA,TRBV28
TGTGCCAGCAGCTTAGGGACTAGCGGCACAGATACGCAGTATTTT,CASSLGTSGTDTQYF,TRBJ2-3,TRBD2,NA,TRBV11-3
TGTGCCAGCAGCAGTTGGGACAGAAACTCGGTCGGGTATGGCTACACCTTC,CASSSWDRNSVGYGYTF,TRBJ1-2,TRBD1,NA,TRBV9
TGCGCCAGCAGCCCACGCATGAACAGGGGGCACACTGAAGCTTTCTTT,CASSPRMNRGHTEAFF,TRBJ1-1,TRBD1,NA,TRBV5-1
TGCGCCAGCAGCCCGGCGGCAGCATATGGCTACACCTTC,CASSPAAAYGYTF,TRBJ1-2,NA,NA,TRBV4-1
TGTGCCTGGACGTGGACAGGGGGCTATGGCTACACCTTC,CAWTWTGGYGYTF,TRBJ1-2,TRBD1,NA,TRBV30
TGCGCCAGCAGTGAGCAGGGGCCCTACGAGCAGTACTTC,CASSEQGPYEQYF,TRBJ2-7,NA,NA,TRBV10-1
TGCGCCAGCAGCTCTGCAAACAGGGCGACTGAAGCTTTCTTT,CASSSANRATEAFF,TRBJ1-1,NA,NA,TRBV5-1
TGTGCCAGCAAAGGACAGGTACGAAGCACAGATACGCAGTATTTT,CASKGQVRSTDTQYF,TRBJ2-3,TRBD1,NA,TRBV2
TGTGCCAGCAGTGACGCGGGACAGGTCTACACCTTC,CASSDAGQVYTF,TRBJ1-2,TRBD1,NA,TRBV6-4
TGTGCCAGAAGCCCCCGGACAGGGACAGATACGCAGTATTTT,CARSPRTGTDTQYF,TRBJ2-3,TRBD1,NA,TRBV5-3
TGTGCCAGCAGCTTAAACACAGGGGTTTTTCTGGATACGCAGTATTTT,CASSLNTGVFLDTQYF,TRBJ2-3,TRBD1,NA,TRBV11-2
TGTGCCAGCAGACTCCCGGGACAGGGTACGGCTTTCTTT,CASRLPGQGTAFF,TRBJ1-1,TRBD1,NA,TRBV6-5
TGTGCCATCAGTGTTAGCGGAGAGGGTTACAATGAGCAGTTCTTC,CAISVSGEGYNEQFF,TRBJ2-1,NA,NA,TRBV10-3
TGCGCCAGCAGCTTGGGAGCACTAGGGGAGCAGTTCTTC,CASSLGALGEQFF,TRBJ2-1,NA,NA,TRBV5-1
TGCGCCAGCAGTAGTTTAGCCCAGTCAACTGAAAAACTGTTTTTT,CASSSLAQSTEKLFF,TRBJ1-4,NA,NA,TRBV10-2
TGCGCCAGCAGTGATCGGGGACAGGGGGTCAATGAGCAGTTCTTC,CASSDRGQGVNEQFF,TRBJ2-1,TRBD1,NA,TRBV10-1
TGTGCCAGCAGTACCGCTAACTCTGGAAACACCATATATTTT,CASSTANSGNTIYF,TRBJ1-3,NA,NA,TRBV28
TGTGCCAGCAGCAAAGGCAGGAGGGGTCGGGATCAGCCCCAGCATTTT,CASSKGRRGRDQPQHF,TRBJ1-5,NA,NA,TRBV21-1
TGTGCCAGCATGAGGCAGAGCTATGGCTACACCTTC,CASMRQSYGYTF,TRBJ1-2,NA,NA,TRBV6-5
TGTGCCACCAGTGATTTATCGCGGGAGCCCACAGATACGCAGTATTTT,CATSDLSREPTDTQYF,TRBJ2-3,TRBD2,few,TRBV24-1
TGCGCCAGCACCCTTAGCGGGTACACAGATACGCAGTATTTT,CASTLSGYTDTQYF,TRBJ2-3,TRBD2,NA,TRBV5-1
TGTGCCATCAGTGAGCCGTTGACGAGCGGGAGATCTGGGGAGCTGTTTTTT,CAISEPLTSGRSGELFF,TRBJ2-2,TRBD2,NA,TRBV10-3
TGCGCCAGCAGCTTGGCACTAGCGGGATTTCCAGATACGCAGTATTTT,CASSLALAGFPDTQYF,TRBJ2-3,TRBD2,NA,TRBV5-1
TGTGCCAGCAGCCCGGGACTAGCGGGAGGTTCTGGGGCCAACGTCCTGACTTTC,CASSPGLAGGSGANVLTF,TRBJ2-6,TRBD2,NA,TRBV5-4
TGTGCCAGCAGTACCTCGTTAGCTACCGGCGAAGCTTTCTTT,CASSTSLATGEAFF,TRBJ1-1,NA,NA,TRBV28
TGCGCCAGCAGCCTCGGTAGGGAGTACTACGAGCAGTACTTC,CASSLGREYYEQYF,TRBJ2-7,NA,NA,TRBV5-1
TGTGCCAGCAGCCTAAGTGTCGGGGATACGCAGTATTTT,CASSLSVGDTQYF,TRBJ2-3,NA,few,TRBV25-1
TGTGCCAGCAGCTACGGGTCAGGCGAGCAGTACTTC,CASSYGSGEQYF,TRBJ2-7,NA,NA,TRBV6-6
TGTGCCAGCGGATACTCAGGGGTCCAGCATTTT,CASGYSGVQHF,TRBJ1-5,NA,NA,TRBV27
TGTGCCAGTAGGGTAGACAGGCTGAATGAAAAACTGTTTTTT,CASRVDRLNEKLFF,TRBJ1-4,NA,once,TRBV19
TGTGCCAGCAGTTTAAGGCAGGGGTGGACCCAGTACTTC,CASSLRQGWTQYF,TRBJ2-5,NA,NA,TRBV28
TGTGCCAGCAGTTTACAGGGGAGGGATGAAAAACTGTTTTTT,CASSLQGRDEKLFF,TRBJ1-4,NA,NA,TRBV27
TGTGCCAGCAGAGAGGGGACAGGGTTGGCCTACGAGCAGTACTTC,CASREGTGLAYEQYF,TRBJ2-7,TRBD1,NA,TRBV28
TGTGCCAGCAGCTTGGCACAGAACAACCCTGGAAACACCATATATTTT,CASSLAQNNPGNTIYF,TRBJ1-3,NA,once,TRBV5-4
TGTGCCAGTAGGCTGACAGGGGGCGACACTCAGCCCCAGCATTTT,CASRLTGGDTQPQHF,TRBJ1-5,TRBD1,NA,TRBV19
TGTGCCAGCGGACAATTGACTAGCGGGAGGGCCGGGAATACGCAGTATTTT,CASGQLTSGRAGNTQYF,TRBJ2-3,TRBD2,NA,TRBV27
TGTGCCAGCAGTCTCGACAGGGCGGCTCAGCCCCAGCATTTT,CASSLDRAAQPQHF,TRBJ1-5,TRBD1,NA,TRBV2
TGTGCAACCTCTCTCGGAGGGGAAAAACTGTTTTTT,CATSLGGEKLFF,TRBJ1-4,NA,NA,TRBV7-9
TGTGCCAGCAGTTTAGCGGGGAGGACTAGCGGGAGGTACAATGAGCAGTTCTTC,CASSLAGRTSGRYNEQFF,TRBJ2-1,TRBD2,NA,TRBV28
TGTGCCAGCAGCTTCGGGACAGATTACAATTCACCCCTCCACTTT,CASSFGTDYNSPLHF,TRBJ1-6,TRBD1,once,TRBV5-4
TGTGCCAGCAGCTTCCGGTCGACTAGCGTGCGCTCCTACAATGAGCAGTTCTTC,CASSFRSTSVRSYNEQFF,TRBJ2-1,TRBD2,NA,TRBV5-5
TGTGCCAGCAGTTTATACAGGGGCCTTGGCTACACCTTC,CASSLYRGLGYTF,TRBJ1-2,TRBD1,NA,TRBV28
TGTGCCAGCAGCTTAGTGTTTGATCAGACCTACAATGAGCAGTTCTTC,CASSLVFDQTYNEQFF,TRBJ2-1,NA,NA,TRBV13
TGTGCCAGCAGCCGACTACGAGGGAACACAGATACGCAGTATTTT,CASSRLRGNTDTQYF,TRBJ2-3,NA,once,TRBV7-9
TGTGCCAGCAGCCAAGATTTACTCGGCAATGAGCAGTTCTTC,CASSQDLLGNEQFF,TRBJ2-1,NA,few,TRBV4-2